This TCR beta chain is drawn from a study of cytotoxic CD8 clonotypes in ibrutinib-treated CLL. Study at large: Patients: some 11 relapsed/refractory, approximately 15 treatment-naive, under 18 IGHV unmutated.

Generated by immunoSEQ multiplex PCR, the TCRdb table keeps only in-frame clones and is missing some. The sample records some 150,000 clones, 76% being singletons. Remarks on this clone: Its antigen is still unknown.

The study's findings and limits: Before falling back toward baseline at progression, clonality had risen at the time of ibrutinib response. Sustained-remission and progressing patients had unequal sampling times.

Germline V gene data show CDR1 as SGHTA and CDR2 as FQGTGA. The V end lost 2 bases, the J end lost 9 bases, and 8 bases lay between the germline ends. CDR3 length: 13 residues. V gene TRBV7-3 combines with J gene TRBJ2-6; D call uncertain. The material was PBMCs, obtained after 24 months of ibrutinib treatment. The sequence came from a human donor with chronic lymphocytic leukemia. CDR3: CASSLPGVNVLTF. For the CDR3, the DNA is TGTGCCAGCAGCTTACCGGGTGTCAACGTCCTGACTTTC. The full variable domain, its missing parts supplied by reference TRBV7-3 and TRBJ2-6, is GAGVSQTPSNKVTEKGKYVELRCDPISGHTALYWYRQSLGQGPEFLIYFQGTGAADDSGLPNDRFFAVRPEGSVSTLKIQRTERGDSAVYLCASSLPGVNVLTFGAGSRLTVL.